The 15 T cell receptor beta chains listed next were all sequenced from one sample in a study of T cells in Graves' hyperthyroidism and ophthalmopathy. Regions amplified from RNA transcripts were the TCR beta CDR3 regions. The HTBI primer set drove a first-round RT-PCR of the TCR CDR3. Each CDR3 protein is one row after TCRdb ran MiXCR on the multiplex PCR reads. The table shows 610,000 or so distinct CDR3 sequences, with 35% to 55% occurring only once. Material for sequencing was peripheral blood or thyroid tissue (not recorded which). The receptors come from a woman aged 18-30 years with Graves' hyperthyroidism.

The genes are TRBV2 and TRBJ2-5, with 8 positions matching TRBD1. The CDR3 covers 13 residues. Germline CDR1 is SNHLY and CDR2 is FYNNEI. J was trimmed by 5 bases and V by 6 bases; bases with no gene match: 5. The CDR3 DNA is TGTGCCAGCAGGGACAGGGTTAGTGAGACCCAGTACTTC. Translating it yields CASRDRVSETQYF.

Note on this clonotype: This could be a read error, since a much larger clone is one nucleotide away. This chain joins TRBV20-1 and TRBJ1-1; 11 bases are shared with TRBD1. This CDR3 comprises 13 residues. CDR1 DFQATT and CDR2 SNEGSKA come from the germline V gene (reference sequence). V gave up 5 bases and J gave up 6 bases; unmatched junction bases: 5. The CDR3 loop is CSARTGGLPEAFF. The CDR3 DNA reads TGCAGTGCTCGGACAGGGGGCCTTCCTGAAGCTTTCTTT.

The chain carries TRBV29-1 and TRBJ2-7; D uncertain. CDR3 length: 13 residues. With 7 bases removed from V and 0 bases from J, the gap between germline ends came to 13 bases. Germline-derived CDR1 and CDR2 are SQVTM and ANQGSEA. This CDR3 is CSEMGGPSYEQYF. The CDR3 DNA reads TGCAGCGAAATGGGTGGACCCTCCTACGAGCAGTACTTC.

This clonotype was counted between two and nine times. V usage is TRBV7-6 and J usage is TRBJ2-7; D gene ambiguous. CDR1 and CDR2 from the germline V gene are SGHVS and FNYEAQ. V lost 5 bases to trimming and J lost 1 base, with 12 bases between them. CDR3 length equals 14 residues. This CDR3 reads CASSQDTKSYEQYF. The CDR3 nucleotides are TGTGCCAGCAGCCAAGATACAAAATCCTACGAGCAGTACTTC.

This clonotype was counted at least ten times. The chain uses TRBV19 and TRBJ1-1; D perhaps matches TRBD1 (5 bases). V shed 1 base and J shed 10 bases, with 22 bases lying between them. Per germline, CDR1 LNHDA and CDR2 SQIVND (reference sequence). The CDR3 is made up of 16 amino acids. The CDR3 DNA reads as TGTGCCAGTAGTATAGGAATGGGGCGGGGAAGGGTTCGAGCTTTCTTT. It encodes CASSIGMGRGRVRAFF.

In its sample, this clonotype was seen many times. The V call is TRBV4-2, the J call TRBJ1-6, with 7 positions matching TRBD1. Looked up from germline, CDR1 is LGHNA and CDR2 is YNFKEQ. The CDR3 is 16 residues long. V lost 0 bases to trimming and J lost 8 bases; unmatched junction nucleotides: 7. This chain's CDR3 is CASSQDWGRGDSPLHF. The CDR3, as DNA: TGTGCCAGCAGCCAAGATTGGGGCAGGGGGGATTCACCCCTCCACTTT.

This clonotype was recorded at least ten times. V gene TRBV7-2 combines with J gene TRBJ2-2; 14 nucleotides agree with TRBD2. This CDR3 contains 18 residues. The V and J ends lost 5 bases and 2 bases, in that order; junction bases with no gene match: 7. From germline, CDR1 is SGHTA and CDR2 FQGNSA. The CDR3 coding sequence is TGTGCCAGCAGCCCGGGACTAGCGGGGGAGGTCAACACCGGGGAGCTGTTTTTT. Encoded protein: CASSPGLAGEVNTGELFF. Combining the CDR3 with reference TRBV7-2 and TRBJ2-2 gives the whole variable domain GAGVSQSPSNKVTEKGKDVELRCDPISGHTALYWYRQSLGQGLEFLIYFQGNSAPDKSGLPSDRFSAERTGGSVSTLTIQRTQQEDSAVYLCASSPGLAGEVNTGELFFGEGSRLTVL.

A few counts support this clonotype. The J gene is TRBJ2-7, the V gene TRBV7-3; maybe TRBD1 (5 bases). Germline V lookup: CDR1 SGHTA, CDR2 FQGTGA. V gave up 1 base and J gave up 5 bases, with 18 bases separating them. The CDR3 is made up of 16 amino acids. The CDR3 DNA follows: TGTGCCAGCAGCTTAATGGGGCTAGGCAGAAGCGACGAGCAGTACTTC. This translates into CASSLMGLGRSDEQYF.

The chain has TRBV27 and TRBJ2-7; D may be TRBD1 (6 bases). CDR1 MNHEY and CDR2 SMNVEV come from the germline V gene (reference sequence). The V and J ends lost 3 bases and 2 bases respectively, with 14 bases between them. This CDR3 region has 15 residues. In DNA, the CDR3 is TGTGCCAGCAGTTTGCAGGGGAAGGTCGCCTACGAGCAGTACTTC. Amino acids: CASSLQGKVAYEQYF.

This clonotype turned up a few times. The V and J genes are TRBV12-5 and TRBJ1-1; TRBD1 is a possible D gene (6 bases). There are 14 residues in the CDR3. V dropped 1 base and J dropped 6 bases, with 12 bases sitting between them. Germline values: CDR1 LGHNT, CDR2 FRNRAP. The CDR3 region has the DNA TGTGCTAGTGGTTTGGGGCCAGGGGCAGCTGAAGCTTTCTTT. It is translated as CASGLGPGAAEAFF.

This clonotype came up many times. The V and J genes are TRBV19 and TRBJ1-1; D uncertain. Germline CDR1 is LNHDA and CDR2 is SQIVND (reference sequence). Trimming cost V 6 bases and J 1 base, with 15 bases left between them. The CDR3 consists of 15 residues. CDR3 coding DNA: TGTGCCAGTAGCCGACGGACCCTTCGGAACACTGAAGCTTTCTTT. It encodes CASSRRTLRNTEAFF.

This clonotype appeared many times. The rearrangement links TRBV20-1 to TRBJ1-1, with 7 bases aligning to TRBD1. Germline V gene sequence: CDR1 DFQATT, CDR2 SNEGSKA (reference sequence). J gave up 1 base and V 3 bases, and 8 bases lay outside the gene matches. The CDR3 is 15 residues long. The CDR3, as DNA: TGCAGTGCTAGGTTTCAGGGGGACCGGAACACTGAAGCTTTCTTT. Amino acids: CSARFQGDRNTEAFF.

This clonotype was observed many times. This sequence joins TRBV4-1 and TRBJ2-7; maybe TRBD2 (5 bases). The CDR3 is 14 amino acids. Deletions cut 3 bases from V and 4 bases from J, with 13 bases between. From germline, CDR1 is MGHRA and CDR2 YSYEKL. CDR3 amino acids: CASSQAGVSYEQYF. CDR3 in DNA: TGCGCCAGCAGCCAGGCCGGGGTGTCGTACGAGCAGTACTTC.

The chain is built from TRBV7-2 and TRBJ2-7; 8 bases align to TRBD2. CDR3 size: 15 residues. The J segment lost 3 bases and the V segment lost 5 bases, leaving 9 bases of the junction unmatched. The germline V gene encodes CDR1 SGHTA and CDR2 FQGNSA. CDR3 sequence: CASSVSGGSYYEQYF. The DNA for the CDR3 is TGTGCCAGCAGCGTGTCGGGAGGGAGTTACTACGAGCAGTACTTC.

The CDR3 DNA reads TGTGCCAGCAGCTTCGGACAGGGGGCTTTAGAGACCCAGTACTTC. This codes for CASSFGQGALETQYF. The rearrangement joins TRBV7-6 to TRBJ2-5; 11 nucleotides align to TRBD1. Germline CDR1 is SGHVS and CDR2 is FNYEAQ. The CDR3 runs 15 residues. The V segment lost 3 bases and the J segment 4 bases; nucleotides outside the gene matches: 4.